A single sample gave rise to the 24 T cell receptor beta chains below, sequenced in a study of T cell responses to AZD1222 COVID-19 vaccine. The repertoire was sequenced with immunoSEQ multiplex PCR; TCRdb's copy has only in-frame clones and lacks some. The sample shows just over 90,000 clones, 75% to 90% of them seen only once. The sequencing here drew on peripheral blood, taken 28 days after the second AZD1222 dose. The source is an adult who received the AZD1222 COVID-19 vaccine.

V is TRBV21-1 and J is TRBJ1-1. TRBV21-1 is classified as a pseudogene. The CDR3 totals 14 residues. CDR3 sequence: CASSNGRVNTEAFF. The CDR3, as DNA: TGTGCCAGCAGCAATGGACGCGTGAACACTGAAGCTTTCTTT.

This chain connects TRBV13 to TRBJ2-1; 8 bases fit TRBD2. The CDR3 has 13 residues. Trimming removed 8 bases from V and 7 bases from J; junction bases left unmatched: 7. Per the germline V gene, CDR1 is PRHDT and CDR2 is FYEKMQ (reference sequence). DNA of the CDR3: TGTGCCAGCGGCAGCGGGAGTGGGAATGAGCAGTTCTTC. Encoded protein: CASGSGSGNEQFF. The full variable domain, in which reference TRBV13 and TRBJ2-1 provide the parts outside the CDR3, is AAGVIQSPRHLIKEKRETATLKCYPIPRHDTVYWYQQGPGQDPQFLISFYEKMQSDKGSIPDRFSAQQFSDYHSELNMSSLELGDSALYFCASGSGSGNEQFFGPGTRLTVL.

This chain joins TRBV19 and TRBJ2-3; 9 bases fit TRBD1. The V segment lost 3 bases and the J segment 4 bases; nucleotides outside the gene matches: 2. The CDR3 totals 14 residues. Germline V gene data show CDR1 as LNHDA and CDR2 as SQIVND (reference sequence). The CDR3 bases are TGTGCCAGTAGTATGGGACAGGGATCAGATACGCAGTATTTT. It encodes CASSMGQGSDTQYF.

J is TRBJ1-2 and V is TRBV3-1 (or the pseudogene TRBV3-2); D not certain. Germline V gives CDR1 LGHDT, CDR2 YNNKEL (reference sequence). V dropped 3 bases and J dropped 10 bases, with 15 bases sitting between them. The CDR3 is made up of 13 amino acids. The CDR3 nucleotides are TGTGCCAGCAGCCATGCAGCGGTCGTCGTCTACACCTTC. This encodes CASSHAAVVVYTF.

The V call is TRBV19, the J call TRBJ1-1; D perhaps matches TRBD1 (6 bases). The CDR3 totals 15 residues. Trimming shortened V by 5 bases and J by 2 bases, and 15 bases separated the two germline ends. Germline CDR1 is LNHDA and CDR2 is SQIVND (reference sequence). CDR3 DNA: TGTGCCAGTAGTCGTCCGGGGGCTTTAAACACTGAAGCTTTCTTT. The encoded protein is CASSRPGALNTEAFF.

The chain employs TRBV20-1 and TRBJ1-4; D not resolved. V shed 3 bases and J shed 0 bases, with 8 bases lying between them. CDR1 and CDR2 (germline): DFQATT, SNEGSKA (reference sequence). This CDR3 region has 14 residues. CDR3 loop: CSASGPSTNEKLFF. The CDR3 DNA sequence: TGCAGTGCTAGTGGACCTTCAACTAATGAAAAACTGTTTTTT.

The CDR3 coding sequence is TGTGCCAGCGCCACGAGGGACAGCAATTCACCCCTCCACTTT. Translating gives CASATRDSNSPLHF. The chain combines TRBV3-1 (or the pseudogene TRBV3-2) with TRBJ1-6; 7 bases are a match to TRBD1. Germline CDR1 LGHDT, CDR2 YNNKEL (reference sequence). The V gene end was trimmed by 8 bases and the J gene end by 7 bases; junction bases not matched to a gene: 8. There are 14 residues in the CDR3.

The rearrangement uses TRBV7-2 and TRBJ2-3, with TRBD2 matching 9 bases. The germline V gene encodes CDR1 SGHTA and CDR2 FQGNSA. V shed 2 bases and J 4 bases; nucleotides not matched to a gene: 7. The CDR3 is made up of 16 amino acids. CDR3 sequence (DNA): TGTGCCAGCAGCTTATTGGCGGGGGGGGGCCCAGATACGCAGTATTTT. The encoded protein is CASSLLAGGGPDTQYF.

Regarding this clone: This sample includes further DNA sequences coding for the same CDR3. V gene TRBV20-1 combines with J gene TRBJ1-2; D is unclear. The CDR3 extends over 11 amino acids. V was shortened by 1 base and J by 4 bases, with 4 bases between the two germline ends. CDR1 DFQATT and CDR2 SNEGSKA come from the germline V gene (reference sequence). CDR3 in DNA: TGCAGTGCTAGAGTAGGCTATGGCTACACCTTC. Encoded protein: CSARVGYGYTF.

The rearrangement uses TRBV19 and TRBJ1-1; no clear D. V lost 2 bases, J lost 3 bases, and 16 bases lay in between. The CDR3 runs 16 residues. Per the germline V gene, CDR1 is LNHDA and CDR2 is SQIVND (reference sequence). Written as DNA, the CDR3 is TGTGCCAGTAGTATAAGTAGACGGGAGGGAGACACTGAAGCTTTCTTT. Encoded protein: CASSISRREGDTEAFF.

In DNA, the CDR3 is TGTGCCAGCAGTTACTCGGAGTCGGCCCAGCATTTT. Amino acids: CASSYSESAQHF. The chain carries TRBV6-2 or TRBV6-3 and TRBJ1-5, with no clear D. Germline V gene lookup returns CDR1 MNHEY and CDR2 SVGEGT. Trimming removed 0 bases at V and 11 bases at J, with 8 bases between. The CDR3 sequence is 12 residues long.

The chain uses TRBV5-1 and TRBJ1-1; no reliable D call. The CDR3 sequence is 13 residues long. CDR1 SGHRS and CDR2 YFSETQ come from the germline V gene. V was trimmed by 4 bases and J by 6 bases, leaving 13 bases between them. The CDR3 sequence is CASSLHQAAEAFF. Written as DNA, the CDR3 is TGCGCCAGCAGCCTACACCAGGCGGCTGAAGCTTTCTTT.

V and J are TRBV27 and TRBJ2-2; 9 bases match TRBD1. The CDR3 contains 15 residues. The trim removed 6 bases at V and 3 bases at J, leaving 5 bases unmatched. Per germline, CDR1 MNHEY and CDR2 SMNVEV (reference sequence). The CDR3, as DNA: TGTGCCAGCAGCGCCGGGACAGGGTACACCGGGGAGCTGTTTTTT. As protein: CASSAGTGYTGELFF.

This chain uses TRBV5-1 with TRBJ2-5; 7 bases fit TRBD1. This CDR3 contains 15 residues. Looked up from germline, CDR1 is SGHRS and CDR2 is YFSETQ. V shed 4 bases, J shed 2 bases, and the junction held 8 bases outside the gene matches. CDR3: CASSILPGQQETQYF. As DNA, the CDR3 is TGCGCCAGCAGCATATTGCCGGGACAGCAAGAGACCCAGTACTTC.

The rearrangement joins TRBV6-1 to TRBJ1-5, with TRBD1 as a possible D gene (5 bases). The germline V gene encodes CDR1 MNHNS and CDR2 SASEGT. The CDR3 loop spans 16 amino acids. The ends were cut back, 3 bases at V and 1 base at J, with 13 bases in the middle. Written as DNA, the CDR3 is TGTGCCAGCAGTGATCTCCCGGGACGAAGCAATCAGCCCCAGCATTTT. This translates into CASSDLPGRSNQPQHF.

The chain's CDR3 is CASSPRWAGETQYF. The CDR3 DNA follows: TGTGCCAGCAGCCCCCGCTGGGCAGGGGAGACCCAGTACTTC. This chain links TRBV13 with TRBJ2-5; tentatively, D is TRBD1 (5 bases). This CDR3 has 14 amino acids. Trimming shortened V by 5 bases and J by 5 bases, and 15 bases separated the two germline ends. Germline CDR1 is PRHDT and CDR2 is FYEKMQ (reference sequence).

The chain employs TRBV12-2 and TRBJ1-1; the table's D call TRBD1 went unverified against the DNA. TRBV12-2 is a pseudogene segment. The CDR3 extends over 17 amino acids. The CDR3 spells CASRPPGQGLPKTEAFF. In DNA, the CDR3 is TGTGCAAGTCGCCCGCCGGGACAGGGTCTTCCGAAAACTGAAGCTTTCTTT.

The V call is TRBV29-1, the J call TRBJ1-1; 9 bases are shared with TRBD1. The CDR3 length is 15 residues. CDR1 and CDR2 from the germline V gene are SQVTM and ANQGSEA. With V trimmed by 7 bases and J by 0 bases, 9 bases remained unmatched. Written as DNA, the CDR3 is TGCAGCGCAGGACAGGGGTGGGGCATGAACACTGAAGCTTTCTTT. Protein product: CSAGQGWGMNTEAFF.

The chain links TRBV29-1 to TRBJ2-7; D is ambiguous. Looked up from germline, CDR1 is SQVTM and CDR2 is ANQGSEA. This CDR3 region has 13 residues. V lost 6 bases and J lost 0, with 12 bases in between. The CDR3 region is CSVWASGSYEQYF. CDR3 coding DNA: TGCAGCGTCTGGGCCTCGGGCTCCTACGAGCAGTACTTC.

The chain has TRBV4-3 and TRBJ2-3; D gene uncertain. CDR3 size: 16 residues. V was clipped by 0 bases and J by 0 bases, with 10 bases between them. Germline V lookup: CDR1 LGHNA, CDR2 YSLEER. CDR3 coding DNA: TGCGCCAGCAGCCAAGAGCGGACGGCTAGCACAGATACGCAGTATTTT. This gives the protein CASSQERTASTDTQYF.

The count of this clone is one. J is TRBJ2-7 and V is TRBV25-1, with 8 positions matching TRBD2. V was clipped by 2 bases and J by 6 bases; unmatched bases: 6. The CDR3 length is 14 residues. The germline V gene has CDR1 MGHDK and CDR2 SYGVNS. The CDR3 nucleotides are TGTGCCAGCAGTGAAGAGCGGGAGTACGCCGAGCAGTACTTC. Its protein product is CASSEEREYAEQYF.

The V and J genes are TRBV5-6 and TRBJ1-5; 7 bases agree with TRBD1. Germline lookup yields CDR1 SGHDT and CDR2 YYEEEE. Germline trimming cut 3 bases from V and 0 bases from J; bases unmatched to any gene: 9. This CDR3 is built from 17 residues. CDR3 coding DNA: TGTGCCAGCAGCTCTGGGACAGTGTGTTATAGCAATCAGCCCCAGCATTTT. As protein: CASSSGTVCYSNQPQHF. The variable domain in full, completed from reference TRBV5-6 and TRBJ1-5, reads DAGVTQSPTHLIKTRGQQVTLRCSPKSGHDTVSWYQQALGQGPQFIFQYYEEEERQRGNFPDRFSGHQFPNYSSELNVNALLLGDSALYLCASSSGTVCYSNQPQHFGDGTRLSIL.

The CDR3 DNA reads TGTGCCAGCAGTTACTCCTCAGGGGGGGGTTCACCCCTCCACTTT. Protein sequence: CASSYSSGGGSPLHF. The chain joins TRBV6-5 to TRBJ1-6; 7 positions agree with TRBD1. Germline trimming cut 0 bases from V and 9 bases from J; bases unmatched to any gene: 5. CDR1 is MNHEY and CDR2 is SVGAGI in the germline V gene. The CDR3 length is 15 residues.

V usage is TRBV5-1 and J usage is TRBJ2-1; D tentatively reads TRBD1 or TRBD2 (5 bases each). Germline CDR1 is SGHRS and CDR2 is YFSETQ. The CDR3 is 15 amino acids. Trimming took 4 bases from V and 7 from J, leaving 18 bases between them. The DNA of the CDR3 is TGCGCCAGCAGCGTCGGGCCCGGGACGGAGAATGAGCAGTTCTTC. This sequence encodes CASSVGPGTENEQFF.